The 28 T cell receptor beta chains below were found in one sample sequenced in a study of cytomegalovirus exposure and HLA in healthy donors. 13 Jbeta primers and 60 Vbeta primers were used for the PCR. Repertoires were generated with immunoSEQ multiplex PCR, while TCRdb's copy carries only in-frame clones and drops some. The repertoire holds 100,000 to 150,000 clones, with 80% as singletons. The sample was PBMCs. The receptor set was obtained from a man aged 25 to 45 in good health and CMV-seronegative.

The rearrangement uses TRBV7-8 and TRBJ2-1, with D hard to call. V lost 2 bases and J 5 bases, leaving 13 bases between the germline ends. Germline CDR1 SGHVS, CDR2 FQNEAQ. This CDR3 has 15 amino acids. The CDR3, as DNA: TGTGCCAGCAGCTTAAGTAGGCTAGAAAACAATGAGCAGTTCTTC. As protein: CASSLSRLENNEQFF.

The CDR3 DNA reads TGTGCCAGCAGCTCAGCCGCGGGGTTGGATACGCAGTATTTT. It specifies CASSSAAGLDTQYF. This chain links TRBV7-2 with TRBJ2-3, with D perhaps matching TRBD2 (6 bases). CDR3 length: 14 residues. Trimming removed 4 bases from V and 6 bases from J, with 14 bases in between. Germline CDR1 and CDR2: SGHTA and FQGNSA. Full variable domain (outside the CDR3, taken from reference TRBV7-2 and TRBJ2-3): GAGVSQSPSNKVTEKGKDVELRCDPISGHTALYWYRQSLGQGLEFLIYFQGNSAPDKSGLPSDRFSAERTGGSVSTLTIQRTQQEDSAVYLCASSSAAGLDTQYFGPGTRLTVL.

The J gene is TRBJ1-2, the V gene TRBV5-6, with TRBD1 identical over 8 bases. Germline CDR1 reads SGHDT; CDR2 reads YYEEEE. The CDR3 has 13 residues. With 0 bases clipped from V and 8 bases from J, the junction kept 3 bases outside the gene matches. CDR3 protein: CASSLGQGPGYTF. CDR3 DNA: TGTGCCAGCAGCTTGGGACAGGGGCCGGGCTACACCTTC.

The V call is TRBV29-1, the J call TRBJ2-1; D may be TRBD1 (6 bases). CDR1 is SQVTM, CDR2 ANQGSEA, per germline. Trimming shortened V by 2 bases and J by 3 bases, and 20 bases separated the two germline ends. CDR3 length: 17 residues. The DNA of the CDR3 is TGCAGCGTTGAACTTTGGACAGCCCGGGTAAGCTACAATGAGCAGTTCTTC. Protein product: CSVELWTARVSYNEQFF.

This chain uses TRBV7-9 with TRBJ1-1; 7 bases align to TRBD1. The CDR3 sequence is 13 residues long. The V gene's germline CDR1 is SEHNR and CDR2 FQNEAQ (reference sequence). J gave up 7 bases and V 10 bases, and 12 bases lay outside the gene matches. The CDR3 coding sequence is TGTGCCATATCAGGGGGAGAATGGCTTGAAGCTTTCTTT. It codes for CAISGGEWLEAFF.

This chain joins TRBV7-9 and TRBJ2-2; 11 bases match TRBD2. V lost 5 bases and J lost 5; bases outside the gene matches: 13. Germline V gene lookup returns CDR1 SEHNR and CDR2 FQNEAQ (reference sequence). The CDR3 spans 18 residues. The CDR3 protein is CASSPSVAGGPRTGELFF. The CDR3 DNA reads TGTGCCAGCAGCCCCTCGGTAGCGGGGGGGCCGAGGACCGGGGAGCTGTTTTTT.

For this clone: A read error is likely here: a far larger clone is one base away. This chain links TRBV30 with TRBJ2-1; 10 bases agree with TRBD2. CDR1 is GTSNPN, CDR2 SVGIG, per germline (reference sequence). This CDR3 contains 15 residues. CDR3 protein: CAWSYSSGSYNERFF. CDR3 in DNA: TGTGCCTGGAGTTATTCTAGCGGGAGTTACAATGAGCGGTTCTTC.

The rearrangement links TRBV7-2 to TRBJ2-7; 7 bases are a match to TRBD2. V shed 5 bases, J shed 2 bases, and the junction held 9 bases outside the gene matches. This CDR3 has 15 amino acids. Looked up from germline, CDR1 is SGHTA and CDR2 is FQGNSA. For the CDR3, the DNA is TGTGCCAGCAGCCAGGGAGGGACGGGCGCCTACGAGCAGTACTTC. Its protein is CASSQGGTGAYEQYF.

The rearrangement joins TRBV28 to TRBJ2-7; no firm D call. Germline loops: CDR1 MDHEN, CDR2 SYDVKM. The CDR3 length is 13 residues. V was pared by 5 bases and J by 3 bases, with 11 bases between. The CDR3 loop reads CASSPPRFYEQYF. DNA of the CDR3: TGTGCCAGCAGTCCACCCCGGTTCTACGAGCAGTACTTC.

The chain recombines TRBV29-1 with TRBJ1-3, with a tentative D call TRBD1 (5 bases). V gave up 8 bases and J gave up 2 bases, with 22 bases separating them. The CDR3 sequence is 16 residues long. Looked up from germline, CDR1 is SQVTM and CDR2 is ANQGSEA. This CDR3 is CSFVGDRGRAGNTIYF. For the CDR3, the DNA is TGCAGCTTCGTTGGGGATCGGGGGAGGGCTGGAAACACCATATATTTT.

The J gene is TRBJ2-3, the V gene TRBV5-1, with 7 bases identical to TRBD1. CDR1 SGHRS and CDR2 YFSETQ come from the germline V gene. Losses at the gene ends were 5 bases for V and 1 base for J; bases not matched to a gene: 4. This CDR3 comprises 14 residues. This chain's CDR3 is CASREGQGTDTQYF. In DNA, the CDR3 is TGCGCCAGCAGAGAAGGACAGGGCACAGATACGCAGTATTTT. Full variable domain (rest looked up from reference TRBV5-1 and TRBJ2-3): KAGVTQTPRYLIKTRGQQVTLSCSPISGHRSVSWYQQTPGQGLQFLFEYFSETQRNKGNFPGRFSGRQFSNSRSEMNVSTLELGDSALYLCASREGQGTDTQYFGPGTRLTVL.

The chain recombines TRBV10-2 with TRBJ2-2; 8 positions agree with TRBD1. The V and J ends lost 5 bases and 6 bases, in that order; junction bases with no gene match: 8. CDR3 size: 15 residues. The germline CDR1 and CDR2 sequences are WSHSY and SAAADI. In DNA form, the CDR3 reads TGCGCCAGCAGTTCGGGACAGGTGCGTCCCGGGGAGCTGTTTTTT. Translating it yields CASSSGQVRPGELFF.

This clone was counted a few times. The V call is TRBV5-6, the J call TRBJ1-4; 7 bases agree with TRBD1. The CDR3 has 15 amino acids. The V gene's germline CDR1 is SGHDT and CDR2 YYEEEE. V was pared by 0 bases and J by 5 bases, with 4 bases of the junction left unmatched. CDR3 DNA: TGTGCCAGCAGCTTGGAAGGGGGCACGAATGAAAAACTGTTTTTT. Its protein is CASSLEGGTNEKLFF.

This sequence joins TRBV11-2 and TRBJ2-7; D may be TRBD2 (7 bases). Deletions cut 7 bases from V and 5 bases from J, with 21 bases between. This CDR3 has 15 residues. Germline assignment: CDR1 SGHAT and CDR2 FQNNGV. CDR3 DNA sequence: TGTGCCAGCACGAGTCTTAGGGGGGGGCTCAACGAGCAGTACTTC. It specifies CASTSLRGGLNEQYF.

This chain links TRBV27 with TRBJ2-2; D possibly corresponds to TRBD1 (6 bases). The CDR3 totals 13 residues. The V gene's germline CDR1 is MNHEY and CDR2 SMNVEV (reference sequence). V was cut by 5 bases and J by 7 bases, with 11 bases left in between. CDR3 protein: CASSPVGGGELFF. CDR3 coding DNA: TGTGCCAGCAGTCCAGTAGGGGGCGGGGAGCTGTTTTTT.

V usage is TRBV4-1 and J usage is TRBJ1-3; TRBD1 matches 9 bases. V was pared by 0 bases and J by 3 bases, with 12 bases of the junction left unmatched. The CDR3 is 19 amino acids. Germline V gives CDR1 MGHRA, CDR2 YSYEKL. The CDR3 DNA sequence: TGCGCCAGCAGCCAAGATAGGTCGGGACAGGGAGGGATTGGAAACACCATATATTTT. It encodes CASSQDRSGQGGIGNTIYF.

The chain couples TRBV28 to TRBJ2-1, with TRBD2 identical over 16 bases. CDR1 is MDHEN, CDR2 SYDVKM, per germline. The CDR3 is 18 amino acids. The ends lost 5 bases at V and 6 bases at J; junction bases unmatched: 10. CDR3 amino acids: CASSTPGLAGGPFNEQFF. The CDR3 DNA reads as TGTGCCAGCAGTACCCCGGGACTAGCGGGAGGGCCTTTCAATGAGCAGTTCTTC.

The chain combines TRBV6-5 with TRBJ1-1; D gene ambiguous. The ends were cut back, 7 bases at V and 4 bases at J, with 13 bases in the middle. Germline values: CDR1 MNHEY, CDR2 SVGAGI. The CDR3 is 13 residues long. This chain's CDR3 is CASTRGRSTEAFF. CDR3 DNA sequence: TGTGCCAGCACGCGGGGTCGATCCACTGAAGCTTTCTTT.

The gene calls are TRBV9 and TRBJ1-3; 8 positions match TRBD1. Germline V lookup: CDR1 SGDLS, CDR2 YYNGEE. With V trimmed by 3 bases and J by 3 bases, 5 bases remained unmatched. There are 15 residues in the CDR3. CDR3 residues: CASSDQGAGGNTIYF. The CDR3 nucleotides read TGTGCCAGCAGCGATCAGGGGGCAGGTGGAAACACCATATATTTT.

The chain has TRBV6-5 and TRBJ2-7; 9 nucleotides align to TRBD1. Germline assignment: CDR1 MNHEY and CDR2 SVGAGI. The CDR3 is 14 residues long. The V segment lost 7 bases and the J segment 2 bases; nucleotides outside the gene matches: 6. Here the CDR3 reads CASKRTGGTYEQYF. The CDR3, as DNA: TGTGCCAGCAAGCGTACAGGGGGCACCTACGAGCAGTACTTC.

This clone was recorded a few times. In nucleotides, the CDR3 is TGTGCCAGCCCCCCCGGCTCGGGCGGGGGGGAGAACACAGATACGCAGTATTTT. It codes for CASPPGSGGGENTDTQYF. The chain employs TRBV27 and TRBJ2-3, with 9 bases matching TRBD2. V lost 8 bases and J lost 2; bases outside the gene matches: 17. In germline, CDR1 is MNHEY, CDR2 SMNVEV (reference sequence). The length of the CDR3 is 18 residues.

The gene calls are TRBV5-4 and TRBJ2-3; 9 bases fit TRBD1. CDR3 length: 16 residues. V was clipped by 3 bases and J by 1 base; unmatched bases: 6. In germline, CDR1 is SGHNT, CDR2 YYREEE (reference sequence). The CDR3 loop is CASSWRTGARTDTQYF. In DNA, the CDR3 is TGTGCCAGCAGCTGGAGGACAGGGGCCCGCACAGATACGCAGTATTTT. Looking up the rest from reference TRBV5-4 and TRBJ2-3 gives the full variable domain: ETGVTQSPTHLIKTRGQQVTLRCSSQSGHNTVSWYQQALGQGPQFIFQYYREEENGRGNFPPRFSGLQFPNYSSELNVNALELDDSALYLCASSWRTGARTDTQYFGPGTRLTVL.

This rearrangement joins TRBV13 to TRBJ1-4; D gene ambiguous. The CDR3 is 12 residues long. The ends were cut back, 3 bases at V and 7 bases at J, with 6 bases in the middle. Per germline, CDR1 PRHDT and CDR2 FYEKMQ (reference sequence). The CDR3 protein is CASSLSGEKLFF. Written as DNA, the CDR3 is TGTGCCAGCAGCTTGAGTGGTGAAAAACTGTTTTTT.

The rearrangement links TRBV4-2 to TRBJ1-4; TRBD1 matches at 7 bases. CDR1 is LGHNA and CDR2 is YNFKEQ in the germline V gene. V shed 0 bases and J 7 bases; nucleotides not matched to a gene: 5. This CDR3 contains 15 residues. The CDR3 nucleotides are TGTGCCAGCAGCCAAGAAAGGGACAGAATTGAAAAACTGTTTTTT. It yields the protein CASSQERDRIEKLFF.

This clone has just a few counts. The chain couples TRBV7-2 to TRBJ1-3; the match to TRBD1 covers 8 bases. The CDR3 runs 18 residues. The junction had 11 bases not matched to a gene; V was cut back by 1 base and J by 3 bases. Germline V gene data show CDR1 as SGHTA and CDR2 as FQGNSA. DNA of the CDR3: TGTGCCAGCAGCTTAGGGACCCCGACAGGGGTTGGTGGAAACACCATATATTTT. Its protein is CASSLGTPTGVGGNTIYF. The complete variable domain, with remaining parts taken from reference TRBV7-2 and TRBJ1-3, reads GAGVSQSPSNKVTEKGKDVELRCDPISGHTALYWYRQSLGQGLEFLIYFQGNSAPDKSGLPSDRFSAERTGGSVSTLTIQRTQQEDSAVYLCASSLGTPTGVGGNTIYFGEGSWLTVV.

In DNA, the CDR3 is TGTGCCAGCAGTTACCCCGCCGAGGGCGGGCTTTACGAGCAGTACTTC. Translated: CASSYPAEGGLYEQYF. V gene TRBV6-6 combines with J gene TRBJ2-7; possibly TRBD2 for D (5 bases). The V gene lost 2 bases and the J gene lost 4 bases, with 18 bases spanning the gap. Germline values: CDR1 MNHNY, CDR2 SVGAGI (reference sequence). This CDR3 region has 16 residues.

J is TRBJ1-1 and V is TRBV2; D might be TRBD1 (5 bases). Deletions cut 2 bases from V and 4 bases from J, with 8 bases between. The CDR3 has 13 residues. Germline lookup yields CDR1 SNHLY and CDR2 FYNNEI. In DNA, the CDR3 is TGTGCCAGCAGTGAACAGGGCGGCACTGAAGCTTTCTTT. Translated, it gives CASSEQGGTEAFF.

This clone was counted only a few times. V gene TRBV4-1 combines with J gene TRBJ1-1; the D is unclear. Trimming left V 8 bases short and J 2 bases short, with 21 bases between. Per the germline V gene, CDR1 is MGHRA and CDR2 is YSYEKL. The CDR3 runs 16 residues. CDR3 in DNA: TGCGCCAGCGGATCCCTAGCGGGCGGATTAAACACTGAAGCTTTCTTT. It specifies CASGSLAGGLNTEAFF.